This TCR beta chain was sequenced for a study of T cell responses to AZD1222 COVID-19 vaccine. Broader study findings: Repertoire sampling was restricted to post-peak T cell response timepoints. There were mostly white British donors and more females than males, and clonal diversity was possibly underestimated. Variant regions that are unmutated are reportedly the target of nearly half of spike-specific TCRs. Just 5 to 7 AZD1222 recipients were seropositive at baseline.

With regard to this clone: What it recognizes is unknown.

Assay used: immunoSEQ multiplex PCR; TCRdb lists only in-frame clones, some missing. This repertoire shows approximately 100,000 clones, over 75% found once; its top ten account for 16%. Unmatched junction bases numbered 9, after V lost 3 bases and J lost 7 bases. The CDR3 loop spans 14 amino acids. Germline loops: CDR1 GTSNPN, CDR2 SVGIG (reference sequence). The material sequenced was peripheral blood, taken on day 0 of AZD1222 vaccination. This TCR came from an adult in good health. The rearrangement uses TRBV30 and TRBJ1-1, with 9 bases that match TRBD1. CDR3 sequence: CAWSAQGARYEAFF. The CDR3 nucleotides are TGTGCCTGGAGCGCACAGGGGGCGCGTTATGAAGCTTTCTTT.